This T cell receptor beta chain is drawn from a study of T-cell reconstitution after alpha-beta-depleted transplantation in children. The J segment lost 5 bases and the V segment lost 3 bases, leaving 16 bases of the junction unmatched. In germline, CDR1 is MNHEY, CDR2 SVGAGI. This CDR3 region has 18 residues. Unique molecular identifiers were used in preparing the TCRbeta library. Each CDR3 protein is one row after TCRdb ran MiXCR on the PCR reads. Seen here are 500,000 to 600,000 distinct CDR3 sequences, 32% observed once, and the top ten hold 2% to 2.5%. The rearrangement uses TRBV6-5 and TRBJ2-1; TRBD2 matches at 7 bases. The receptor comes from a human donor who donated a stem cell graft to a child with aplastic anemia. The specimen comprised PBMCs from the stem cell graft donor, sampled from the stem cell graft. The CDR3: CASSYPDRGEGGHNEQFF. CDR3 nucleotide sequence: TGTGCCAGCAGTTATCCCGACCGAGGGGAGGGCGGACACAATGAGCAGTTCTTC.